This passage covers 21 T cell receptor beta chains from one sample sequenced in a study of post-analysis software for immune sequencing data. General study results and limits: About 5 TRBV segments occurring more often in patients than controls included TRBV5-6, TRBV5-1 and TRBV20-1.

Their antigen targets remain unknown. Built from TCR beta cDNA, the libraries had unique molecular identifiers in them. In TCRdb, the PCR reads were re-called with MiXCR into one record per CDR3 protein. Among around 200,000 distinct CDR3 sequences, 29% were seen once, and the ten largest hold more than 3%. The sample consisted of blood. These TCRs come from a girl aged 2-17 years with multiple sclerosis.

The chain recombines TRBV11-2 with TRBJ2-7, with D perhaps TRBD2 (6 bases). The CDR3 has 14 residues. Germline lookup yields CDR1 SGHAT and CDR2 FQNNGV. The V and J ends lost 6 bases and 0 bases respectively, with 12 bases between them. The CDR3 sequence: CASSGRPSSYEQYF. The CDR3 DNA reads as TGTGCCAGCAGTGGGAGGCCCAGCTCCTACGAGCAGTACTTC.

The chain has TRBV5-1 and TRBJ1-1, with D possibly matching TRBD1 (6 bases). CDR1 SGHRS and CDR2 YFSETQ come from the germline V gene. Trimming left V 3 bases short and J 5 bases short, with 14 bases between. This CDR3 region has 14 residues. CDR3 region: CASSSQGMRTEAFF. In DNA, the CDR3 is TGCGCCAGCAGCTCACAGGGTATGAGAACTGAAGCTTTCTTT.

This clonotype appeared a few times. The chain employs TRBV12-3 or TRBV12-4 and TRBJ2-4; D call uncertain. The CDR3 runs 16 residues. Trimming pared 5 bases from V and 0 bases from J, leaving 14 bases between. The CDR3 loop reads CASSPDVSRAKNIQYF. CDR3 DNA sequence: TGTGCCAGCAGTCCAGATGTCAGTCGAGCCAAAAACATTCAGTACTTC.

In its sample, this clonotype was seen many times. The chain uses TRBV12-3 or TRBV12-4 and TRBJ2-7, with 12 bases fitting TRBD2. The J segment lost 3 bases and the V segment lost 0 bases, leaving 3 bases of the junction unmatched. The CDR3 is made up of 16 amino acids. DNA of the CDR3: TGTGCCAGCAGTTTAGCGAGACTAGCGGGAGACTACGAGCAGTACTTC. This sequence encodes CASSLARLAGDYEQYF.

Ten or more counts support this clonotype. The genes are TRBV12-3 or TRBV12-4 and TRBJ2-5; 8 positions agree with TRBD2. The CDR3 runs to 17 residues. V lost 1 base, J lost 4 bases, and 11 bases stayed unmatched. As DNA, the CDR3 is TGTGCCAGCAGTTTAGTGACGGGACTAGTAGTTGGAGAGACCCAGTACTTC. It encodes CASSLVTGLVVGETQYF.

The V gene is TRBV12-3 or TRBV12-4, the J gene TRBJ1-1; D is unresolved. V was pared by 8 bases and J by 2 bases, with 12 bases between. This CDR3 comprises 13 residues. The CDR3 sequence is CASHLRENTEAFF. CDR3 sequence (DNA): TGTGCCAGCCATTTAAGGGAAAACACTGAAGCTTTCTTT.

The rearrangement links TRBV5-1 to TRBJ2-3; TRBD1 is a possible D gene (5 bases). The germline V gene has CDR1 SGHRS and CDR2 YFSETQ. V gave up 0 bases and J gave up 2 bases, with 13 bases separating them. The CDR3 is made up of 16 amino acids. The CDR3: CASSLAGRGHTDTQYF. In nucleotides, the CDR3 is TGCGCCAGCAGCTTGGCCGGGCGAGGACACACAGATACGCAGTATTTT.

This clonotype was counted many times. This chain uses TRBV20-1 with TRBJ2-7; 7 positions match TRBD2. The CDR3 has 13 amino acids. The V gene's germline CDR1 is DFQATT and CDR2 SNEGSKA (reference sequence). V was pared by 3 bases and J by 3 bases, with 5 bases of the junction left unmatched. CDR3 nucleotides: TGCAGTGCTAGGGGGGAGGGGAGCTACGAGCAGTACTTC. It translates to CSARGEGSYEQYF.

About this clonotype: A much larger clone differs by one base, so this may be a read error. The V and J genes are TRBV5-1 and TRBJ1-2, with D uncertain. The CDR3 has 12 amino acids. Trimming removed 0 bases from V and 6 bases from J, with 6 bases in between. The germline CDR1 and CDR2 sequences are SGHRS and YFSETQ. The CDR3 DNA sequence: TGCGCCAGCAGCTTGGGCCTCCATGGCTACACCTTC. Its translation: CASSLGLHGYTF.

The V and J genes are TRBV29-1 and TRBJ2-3; TRBD2 aligns across 10 bases. The CDR3 runs 15 residues. V shed 1 base, J shed 3 bases, and the junction held 4 bases outside the gene matches. Germline V gene data show CDR1 as SQVTM and CDR2 as ANQGSEA. The CDR3 sequence is CSVEVLAGRTDTQYF. The CDR3 DNA follows: TGCAGCGTTGAAGTACTAGCGGGAAGGACAGATACGCAGTATTTT.

This clonotype was observed many times. As DNA, the CDR3 is TGTGCCAGCAGTGGCGGGCTGGTGGGGCAGCCCCAGCATTTT. Amino acid sequence: CASSGGLVGQPQHF. The chain has TRBV28 and TRBJ1-5; no firm D call. Trimming cost V 5 bases and J 7 bases, with 15 bases left between them. There are 14 residues in the CDR3. Per the germline V gene, CDR1 is MDHEN and CDR2 is SYDVKM.

This clonotype was seen many times. V gene TRBV5-1 combines with J gene TRBJ1-2; D might be TRBD1 (6 bases). Germline V gene data show CDR1 as SGHRS and CDR2 as YFSETQ. The V end was cut by 4 bases, the J end by 5 bases, with 24 bases between. The CDR3 sequence is 17 residues long. The DNA for the CDR3 is TGCGCCAGCAGCCCAGACCGGGACAAACCTGACGGTTATGGCTACACCTTC. Translating gives CASSPDRDKPDGYGYTF.

Note on this clonotype: A read error is possible here, since a much larger clone lies one base away. This chain connects TRBV20-1 to TRBJ2-3; D call uncertain. Looked up from germline, CDR1 is DFQATT and CDR2 is SNEGSKA (reference sequence). The CDR3 runs 11 residues. The CDR3, as DNA: TGCAGCTCAAGCATGGCTGATACGCGGTATTTT. Its protein is CSSSMADTRYF.

This clonotype has a single count. This could be a read error, since a much larger clone is one nucleotide away. The chain recombines TRBV5-1 with TRBJ2-4, with D hard to call. The end of the DNA aligns better with TRBJ2-5, so the J call may be wrong. Germline CDR1 and CDR2: SGHRS and YFSETQ. The CDR3 contains 14 residues. The CDR3 protein is CASSWVSLQETQYF. CDR3 nucleotides: TGCGCCAGCAGCTGGGTCTCACTCCAAGAGACCCAGTACTTC.

Many counts were recorded for this clonotype. The chain employs TRBV7-2 and TRBJ2-1, with 9 bases matching TRBD2. Germline CDR1 and CDR2: SGHTA and FQGNSA. The ends lost 2 bases at V and 4 bases at J; junction bases unmatched: 3. This CDR3 has 15 amino acids. This CDR3 reads CASSLLAGRYNEQFF. The CDR3 DNA follows: TGTGCCAGCAGCTTACTAGCGGGGAGGTACAATGAGCAGTTCTTC. The full variable domain, with the rest looked up from reference TRBV7-2 and TRBJ2-1, is GAGVSQSPSNKVTEKGKDVELRCDPISGHTALYWYRQSLGQGLEFLIYFQGNSAPDKSGLPSDRFSAERTGGSVSTLTIQRTQQEDSAVYLCASSLLAGRYNEQFFGPGTRLTVL.

The chain has TRBV2 and TRBJ2-7; D not resolved. The CDR3 spans 11 residues. Germline CDR1 SNHLY, CDR2 FYNNEI. V was clipped by 8 bases and J by 0 bases, with 5 bases between them. CDR3 DNA sequence: TGTGCCAGCGGGATCTCCTACGAGCAGTACTTC. It codes for CASGISYEQYF.

CDR3 coding DNA: TGTGCCAGCAGCCCCCATTGGGGATCCACAGATACGCAGTATTTT. Protein sequence: CASSPHWGSTDTQYF. The chain employs TRBV11-2 and TRBJ2-3; D is unresolved. Trimming took 5 bases from V and 2 from J, leaving 14 bases between them. CDR1 and CDR2 from the germline V gene are SGHAT and FQNNGV. The CDR3 consists of 15 residues.

Comments on this clonotype: A read error is possible here, since a much larger clone lies one base away. V and J are TRBV6-2 or TRBV6-3 and TRBJ1-2, with D uncertain. V was shortened by 10 bases and J by 7 bases, with 16 bases between the two germline ends. Germline assignment: CDR1 MNHEY and CDR2 SVGEGT. The CDR3 length is 12 residues. CDR3 sequence (DNA): TGTGCCACCACGCCGGGAGACTGTGGCTACACCTTC. It yields the protein CATTPGDCGYTF.

The V and J genes are TRBV12-3 or TRBV12-4 and TRBJ1-5; TRBD1 aligns across 8 bases. The CDR3 spans 15 residues. Losses at the gene ends were 6 bases for V and 7 bases for J; bases not matched to a gene: 11. CDR3 protein: CASRHRTGLKQPQHF. CDR3 coding DNA: TGTGCCAGCAGGCACCGGACAGGGTTGAAGCAGCCCCAGCATTTT.

This clonotype was detected many times. This chain connects TRBV7-2 to TRBJ2-3; TRBD2 agrees at 9 bases. The ends lost 5 bases at V and 3 bases at J; junction bases unmatched: 3. The CDR3 is made up of 14 amino acids. Germline assignment: CDR1 SGHTA and CDR2 FQGNSA. Here the CDR3 reads CASSTTSGTDTQYF. In DNA form, the CDR3 reads TGTGCCAGCAGCACGACTAGCGGTACAGATACGCAGTATTTT.

This clonotype has a count of ten or more. The V gene is TRBV10-3, the J gene TRBJ2-5; 10 nucleotides agree with TRBD2. Germline V gives CDR1 ENHRY, CDR2 SYGVKD. Unmatched junction bases numbered 6, after V lost 3 bases and J lost 5 bases. The CDR3 totals 15 residues. As DNA, the CDR3 is TGTGCCATCAGTGATACTAGCGGGGCCGGGGAGACCCAGTACTTC. Translation gives CAISDTSGAGETQYF.